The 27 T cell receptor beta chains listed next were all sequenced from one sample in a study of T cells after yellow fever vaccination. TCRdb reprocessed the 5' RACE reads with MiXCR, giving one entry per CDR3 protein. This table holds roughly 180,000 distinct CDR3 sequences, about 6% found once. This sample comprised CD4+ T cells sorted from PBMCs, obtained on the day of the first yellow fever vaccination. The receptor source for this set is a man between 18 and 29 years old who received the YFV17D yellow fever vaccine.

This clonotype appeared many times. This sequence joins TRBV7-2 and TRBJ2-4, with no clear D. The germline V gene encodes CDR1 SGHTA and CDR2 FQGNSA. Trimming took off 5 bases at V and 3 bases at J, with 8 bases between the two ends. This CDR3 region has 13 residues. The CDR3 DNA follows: TGTGCCAGCAGCCCCCCCGGCAAAAACATTCAGTACTTC. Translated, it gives CASSPPGKNIQYF.

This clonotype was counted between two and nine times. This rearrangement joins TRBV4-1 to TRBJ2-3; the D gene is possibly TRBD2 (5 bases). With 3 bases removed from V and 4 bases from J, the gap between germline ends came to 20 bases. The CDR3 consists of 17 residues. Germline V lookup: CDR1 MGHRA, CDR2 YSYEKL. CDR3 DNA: TGCGCCAGCAGCCATTTGACCGCGGGTCCTCAGCCAGATACGCAGTATTTT. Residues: CASSHLTAGPQPDTQYF.

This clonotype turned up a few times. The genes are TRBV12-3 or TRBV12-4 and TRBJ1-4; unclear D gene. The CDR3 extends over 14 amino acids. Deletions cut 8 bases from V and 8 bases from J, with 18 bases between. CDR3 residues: CASALDVATEKLFF. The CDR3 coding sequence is TGTGCCAGCGCTCTAGACGTGGCAACCGAAAAACTGTTTTTT.

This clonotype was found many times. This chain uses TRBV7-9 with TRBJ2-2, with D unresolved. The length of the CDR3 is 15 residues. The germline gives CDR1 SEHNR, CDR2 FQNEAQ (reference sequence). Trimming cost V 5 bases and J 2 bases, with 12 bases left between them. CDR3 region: CASSGGARNTGELFF. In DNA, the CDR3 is TGTGCCAGCAGCGGTGGAGCGCGAAACACCGGGGAGCTGTTTTTT.

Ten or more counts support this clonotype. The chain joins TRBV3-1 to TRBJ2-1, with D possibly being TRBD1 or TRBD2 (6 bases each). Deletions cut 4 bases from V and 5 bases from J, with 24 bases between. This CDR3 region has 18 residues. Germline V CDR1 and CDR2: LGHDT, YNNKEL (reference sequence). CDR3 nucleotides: TGTGCCAGCAGCCGAATGACTAGGACAGCTAGACAGGACAATGAGCAGTTCTTC. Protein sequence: CASSRMTRTARQDNEQFF.

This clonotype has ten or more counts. The CDR3 loop is CAISPGLKNTEAFF. The CDR3 DNA sequence: TGTGCCATCAGCCCGGGCCTCAAAAACACTGAAGCTTTCTTT. This sequence joins TRBV10-3 and TRBJ1-1; no clear D gene. CDR3 length: 14 amino acids. CDR1 is ENHRY and CDR2 is SYGVKD in the germline V gene. V lost 6 bases, J lost 2 bases, and 13 bases lay in between.

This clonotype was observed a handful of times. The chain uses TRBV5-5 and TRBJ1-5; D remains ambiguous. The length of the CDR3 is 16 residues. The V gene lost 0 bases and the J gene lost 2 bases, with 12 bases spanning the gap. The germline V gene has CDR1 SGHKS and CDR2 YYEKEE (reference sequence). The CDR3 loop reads CASSLGLLRGNQPQHF. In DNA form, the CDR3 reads TGTGCCAGCAGCTTGGGACTCCTTAGGGGCAATCAGCCCCAGCATTTT.

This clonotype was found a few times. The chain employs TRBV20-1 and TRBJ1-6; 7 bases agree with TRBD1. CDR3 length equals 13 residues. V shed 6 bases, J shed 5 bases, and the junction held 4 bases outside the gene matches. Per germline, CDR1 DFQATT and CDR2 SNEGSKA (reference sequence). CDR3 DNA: TGCAGTGCGGCGGGACAGAATAATTCACCCCTCCACTTT. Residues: CSAAGQNNSPLHF.

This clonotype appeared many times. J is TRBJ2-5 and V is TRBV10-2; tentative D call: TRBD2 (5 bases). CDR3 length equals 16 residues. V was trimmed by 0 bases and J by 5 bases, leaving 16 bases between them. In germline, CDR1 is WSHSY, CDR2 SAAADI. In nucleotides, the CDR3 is TGCGCCAGCAGTGAGTCAATACGGGGATATAGGGAGACCCAGTACTTC. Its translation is CASSESIRGYRETQYF.

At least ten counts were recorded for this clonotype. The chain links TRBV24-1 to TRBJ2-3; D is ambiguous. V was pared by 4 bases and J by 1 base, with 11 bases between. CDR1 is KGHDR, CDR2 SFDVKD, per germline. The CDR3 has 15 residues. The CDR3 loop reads CATSDPPKGTDTQYF. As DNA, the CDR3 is TGTGCCACCAGTGACCCGCCGAAGGGCACAGATACGCAGTATTTT.

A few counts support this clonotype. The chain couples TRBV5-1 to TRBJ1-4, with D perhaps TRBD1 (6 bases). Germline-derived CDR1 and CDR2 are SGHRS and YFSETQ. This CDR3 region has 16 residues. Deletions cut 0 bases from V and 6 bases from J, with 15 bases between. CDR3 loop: CASSLAGGQLDEKLFF. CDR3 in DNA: TGCGCCAGCAGCTTGGCCGGAGGACAGCTAGATGAAAAACTGTTTTTT.

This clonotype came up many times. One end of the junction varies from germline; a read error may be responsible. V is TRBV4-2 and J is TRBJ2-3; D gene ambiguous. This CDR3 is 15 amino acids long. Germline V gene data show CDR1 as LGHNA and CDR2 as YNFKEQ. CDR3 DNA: TGTGCCAGCAGCCAAGAGTCTCGGCTCTCCCCCTCGCGGAATTTT. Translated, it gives CASSQESRLSPSRNF.

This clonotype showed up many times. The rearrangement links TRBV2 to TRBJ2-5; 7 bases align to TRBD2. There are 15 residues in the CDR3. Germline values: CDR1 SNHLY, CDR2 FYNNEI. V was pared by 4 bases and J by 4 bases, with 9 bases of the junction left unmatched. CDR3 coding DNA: TGTGCCAGCAGTGTAGGCCTAGCGGATAGAGAGACCCAGTACTTC. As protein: CASSVGLADRETQYF.

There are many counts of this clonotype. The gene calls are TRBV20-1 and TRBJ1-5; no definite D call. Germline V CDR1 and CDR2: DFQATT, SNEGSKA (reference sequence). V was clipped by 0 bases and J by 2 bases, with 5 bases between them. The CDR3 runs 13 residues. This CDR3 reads CSARDGGNQPQHF. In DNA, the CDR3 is TGCAGTGCTAGAGATGGGGGCAATCAGCCCCAGCATTTT.

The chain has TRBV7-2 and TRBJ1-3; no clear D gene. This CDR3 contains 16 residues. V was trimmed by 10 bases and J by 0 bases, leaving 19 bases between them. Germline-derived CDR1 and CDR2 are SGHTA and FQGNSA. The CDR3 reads CAISLPGLSSGNTIYF. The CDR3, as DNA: TGTGCCATCAGTCTCCCCGGGCTGAGCTCTGGAAACACCATATATTTT.

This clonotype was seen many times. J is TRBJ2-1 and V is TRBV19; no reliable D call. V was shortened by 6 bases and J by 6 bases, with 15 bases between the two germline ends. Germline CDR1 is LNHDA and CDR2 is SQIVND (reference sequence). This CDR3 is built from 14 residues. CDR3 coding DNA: TGTGCCAGTAGGAAATACGATAAAGGCAATGAGCAGTTCTTC. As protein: CASRKYDKGNEQFF. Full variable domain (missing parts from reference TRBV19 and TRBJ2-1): DGGITQSPKYLFRKEGQNVTLSCEQNLNHDAMYWYRQDPGQGLRLIYYSQIVNDFQKGDIAEGYSVSREKKESFPLTVTSAQKNPTAFYLCASRKYDKGNEQFFGPGTRLTVL.

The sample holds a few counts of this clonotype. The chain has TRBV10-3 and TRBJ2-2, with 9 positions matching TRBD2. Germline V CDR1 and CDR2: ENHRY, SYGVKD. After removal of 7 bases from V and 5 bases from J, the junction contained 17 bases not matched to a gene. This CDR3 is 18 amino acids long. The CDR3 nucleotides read TGTGCCATCACCACCGAGGGGCGGGGGGGCCTCGGGACCGGGGAGCTGTTTTTT. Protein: CAITTEGRGGLGTGELFF.

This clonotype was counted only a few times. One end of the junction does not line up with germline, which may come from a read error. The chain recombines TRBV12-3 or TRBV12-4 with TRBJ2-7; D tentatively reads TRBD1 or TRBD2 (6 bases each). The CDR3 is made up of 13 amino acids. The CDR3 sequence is CASRPGASSEQYF. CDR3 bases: TGTGCCAGCAGACCGGGGGCGTCCTCCGAGCAGTACTTC.

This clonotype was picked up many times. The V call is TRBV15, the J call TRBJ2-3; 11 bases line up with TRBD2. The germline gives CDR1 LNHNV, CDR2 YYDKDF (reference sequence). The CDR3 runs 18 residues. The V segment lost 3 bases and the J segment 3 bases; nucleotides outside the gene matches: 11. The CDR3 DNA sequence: TGTGCCACCAGCAGGGTCCGAATAGCGGGGGGGCCGACAGATACGCAGTATTTT. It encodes CATSRVRIAGGPTDTQYF.

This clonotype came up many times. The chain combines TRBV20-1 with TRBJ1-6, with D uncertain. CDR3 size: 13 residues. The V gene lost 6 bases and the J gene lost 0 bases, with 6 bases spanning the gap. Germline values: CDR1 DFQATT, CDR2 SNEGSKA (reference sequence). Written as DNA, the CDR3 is TGCAGTGCCCGGGCCTCCTATAATTCACCCCTCCACTTT. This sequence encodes CSARASYNSPLHF.

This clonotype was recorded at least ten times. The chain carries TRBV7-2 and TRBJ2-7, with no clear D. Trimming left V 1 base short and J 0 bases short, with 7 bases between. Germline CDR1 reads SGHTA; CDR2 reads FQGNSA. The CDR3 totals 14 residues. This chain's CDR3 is CASSLGLSSYEQYF. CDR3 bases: TGTGCCAGCAGCTTAGGCCTGAGCTCCTACGAGCAGTACTTC.

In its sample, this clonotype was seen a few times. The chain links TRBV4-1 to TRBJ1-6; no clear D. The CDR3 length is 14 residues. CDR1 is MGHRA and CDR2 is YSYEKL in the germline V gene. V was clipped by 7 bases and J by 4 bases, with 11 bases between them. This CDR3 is CASTTGKYNSPLHF. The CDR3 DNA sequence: TGCGCCAGCACGACGGGGAAGTATAATTCACCCCTCCACTTT.

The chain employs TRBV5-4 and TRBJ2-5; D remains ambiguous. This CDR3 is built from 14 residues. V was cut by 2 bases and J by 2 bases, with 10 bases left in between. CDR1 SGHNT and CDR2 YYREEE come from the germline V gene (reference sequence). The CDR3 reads CASSFGSRQETQYF. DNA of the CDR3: TGTGCCAGCAGCTTCGGGTCCAGACAAGAGACCCAGTACTTC.

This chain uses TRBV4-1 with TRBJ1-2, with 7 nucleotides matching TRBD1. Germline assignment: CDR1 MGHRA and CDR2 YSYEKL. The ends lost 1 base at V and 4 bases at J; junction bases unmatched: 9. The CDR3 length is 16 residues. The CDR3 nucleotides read TGCGCCAGCAGCCAAGTAAATACAGGGGCCCTCTATGGCTACACCTTC. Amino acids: CASSQVNTGALYGYTF.

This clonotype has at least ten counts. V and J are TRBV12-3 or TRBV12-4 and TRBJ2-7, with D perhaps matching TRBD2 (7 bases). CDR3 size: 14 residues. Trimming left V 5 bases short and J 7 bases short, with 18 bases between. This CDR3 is CASSPSGARGEQYV. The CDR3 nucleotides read TGTGCCAGCAGTCCCTCAGGGGCGCGGGGGGAGCAGTACGTC.

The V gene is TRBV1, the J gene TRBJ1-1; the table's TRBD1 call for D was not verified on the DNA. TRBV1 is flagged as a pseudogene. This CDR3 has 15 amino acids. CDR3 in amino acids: CTSSQEKGQGPEAFF. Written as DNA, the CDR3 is TGCACCAGCAGCCAAGAAAAGGGACAGGGCCCTGAAGCTTTCTTT.

The CDR3 DNA follows: TGTGCCAGCAGTTCCTCAAGATCAGGGGTAGATACGCAGTATTTT. Translating it yields CASSSSRSGVDTQYF. The chain employs TRBV7-3 and TRBJ2-3, with a tentative D call TRBD1 (6 bases). Germline CDR1 is SGHTA and CDR2 is FQGTGA. Trimming removed 6 bases at V and 5 bases at J, with 18 bases between. This CDR3 comprises 15 residues.